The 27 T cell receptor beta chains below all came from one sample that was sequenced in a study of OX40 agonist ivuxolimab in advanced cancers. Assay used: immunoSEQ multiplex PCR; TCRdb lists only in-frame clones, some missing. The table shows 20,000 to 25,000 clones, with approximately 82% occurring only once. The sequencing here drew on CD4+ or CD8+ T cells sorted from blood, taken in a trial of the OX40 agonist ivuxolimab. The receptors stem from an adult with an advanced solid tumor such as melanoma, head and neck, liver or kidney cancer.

For the CDR3, the DNA is TGTGCCTGGAGTGTAGGGCTAGCGGGAGGAGCAGATACGCAGTATTTT. It specifies CAWSVGLAGGADTQYF. The chain has TRBV30 and TRBJ2-3; 11 bases align to TRBD2. Per the germline V gene, CDR1 is GTSNPN and CDR2 is SVGIG (reference sequence). The J segment lost 4 bases and the V segment lost 0 bases, leaving 6 bases of the junction unmatched. The CDR3 contains 16 residues. Drawing the rest from reference TRBV30 and TRBJ2-3, the complete variable domain is SQTIHQWPATLVQPVGSPLSLECTVEGTSNPNLYWYRQAAGRGLQLLFYSVGIGQISSEVPQNLSASRPQDRQFILSSKKLLLSDSGFYLCAWSVGLAGGADTQYFGPGTRLTVL.

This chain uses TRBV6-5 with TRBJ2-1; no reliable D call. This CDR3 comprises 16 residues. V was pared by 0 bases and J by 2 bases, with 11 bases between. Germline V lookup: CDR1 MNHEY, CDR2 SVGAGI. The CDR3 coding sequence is TGTGCCAGCAGTTACTCAGCCAGTCTGCCCTACAATGAGCAGTTCTTC. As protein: CASSYSASLPYNEQFF.

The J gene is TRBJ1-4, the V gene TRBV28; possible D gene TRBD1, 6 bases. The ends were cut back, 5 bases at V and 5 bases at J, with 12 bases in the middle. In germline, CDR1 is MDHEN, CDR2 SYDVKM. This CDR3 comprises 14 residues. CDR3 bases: TGTGCCAGCAGTCTCCCAGACAGGAATGAAAAACTGTTTTTT. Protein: CASSLPDRNEKLFF.

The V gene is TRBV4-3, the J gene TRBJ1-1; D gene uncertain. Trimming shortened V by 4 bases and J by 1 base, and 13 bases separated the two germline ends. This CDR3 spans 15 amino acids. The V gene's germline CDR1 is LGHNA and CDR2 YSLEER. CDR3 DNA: TGCGCCAGCAGCCCTCAAAGATATACGAACACTGAAGCTTTCTTT. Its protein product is CASSPQRYTNTEAFF.

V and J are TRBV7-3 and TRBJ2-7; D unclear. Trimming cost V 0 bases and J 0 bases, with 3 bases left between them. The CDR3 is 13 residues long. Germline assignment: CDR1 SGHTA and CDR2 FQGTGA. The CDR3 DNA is TGTGCCAGCAGCTTAACAACCTCCTACGAGCAGTACTTC. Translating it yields CASSLTTSYEQYF. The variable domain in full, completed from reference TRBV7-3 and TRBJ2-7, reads GAGVSQTPSNKVTEKGKYVELRCDPISGHTALYWYRQSLGQGPEFLIYFQGTGAADDSGLPNDRFFAVRPEGSVSTLKIQRTERGDSAVYLCASSLTTSYEQYFGPGTRLTVT.

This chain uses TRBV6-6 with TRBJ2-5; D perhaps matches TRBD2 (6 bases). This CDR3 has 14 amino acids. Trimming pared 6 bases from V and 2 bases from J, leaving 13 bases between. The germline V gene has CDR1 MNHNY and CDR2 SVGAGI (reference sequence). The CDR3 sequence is CASSAGTDQETQYF. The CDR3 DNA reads TGTGCCAGCAGCGCCGGGACTGATCAAGAGACCCAGTACTTC.

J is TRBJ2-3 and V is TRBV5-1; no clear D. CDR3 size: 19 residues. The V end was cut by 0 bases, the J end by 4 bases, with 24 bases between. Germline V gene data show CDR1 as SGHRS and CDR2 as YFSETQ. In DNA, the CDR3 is TGCGCCAGCAGCTTGGTTATGCTTCGGACCGATAGGGTTTCAGATACGCAGTATTTT. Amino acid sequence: CASSLVMLRTDRVSDTQYF.

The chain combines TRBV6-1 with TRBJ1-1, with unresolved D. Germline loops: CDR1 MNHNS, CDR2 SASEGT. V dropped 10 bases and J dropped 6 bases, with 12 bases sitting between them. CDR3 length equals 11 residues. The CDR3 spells CATWVVSEAFF. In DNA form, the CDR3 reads TGTGCCACCTGGGTAGTCTCTGAAGCTTTCTTT.

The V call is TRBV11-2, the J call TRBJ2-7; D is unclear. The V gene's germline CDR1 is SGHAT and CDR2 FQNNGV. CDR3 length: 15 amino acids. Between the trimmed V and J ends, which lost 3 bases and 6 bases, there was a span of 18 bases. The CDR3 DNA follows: TGTGCCAGCAGCTTCTACAGTCCTACCTTGCCCGAGCAGTACTTC. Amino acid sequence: CASSFYSPTLPEQYF.

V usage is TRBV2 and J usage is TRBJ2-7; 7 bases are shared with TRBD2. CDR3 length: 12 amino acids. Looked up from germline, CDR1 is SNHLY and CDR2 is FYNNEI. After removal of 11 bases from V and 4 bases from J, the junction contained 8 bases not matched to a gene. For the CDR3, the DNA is TGTGCCCGCGGGACTACCTCTTACGAGCAGTACTTC. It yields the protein CARGTTSYEQYF.

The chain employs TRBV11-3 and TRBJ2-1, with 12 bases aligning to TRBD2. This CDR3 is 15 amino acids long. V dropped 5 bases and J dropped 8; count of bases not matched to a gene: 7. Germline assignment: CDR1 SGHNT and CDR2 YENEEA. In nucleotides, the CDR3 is TGTGCCAGCAGCCCCCGGACTAGCGGGGAGGATGAGCAGTTCTTC. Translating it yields CASSPRTSGEDEQFF.

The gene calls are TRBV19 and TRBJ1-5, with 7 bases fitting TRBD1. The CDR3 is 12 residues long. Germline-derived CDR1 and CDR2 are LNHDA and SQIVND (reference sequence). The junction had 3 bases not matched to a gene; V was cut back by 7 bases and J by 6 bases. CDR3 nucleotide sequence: TGTGCCAGTACCCAGGGGGGTCAGCCCCAGCATTTT. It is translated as CASTQGGQPQHF.

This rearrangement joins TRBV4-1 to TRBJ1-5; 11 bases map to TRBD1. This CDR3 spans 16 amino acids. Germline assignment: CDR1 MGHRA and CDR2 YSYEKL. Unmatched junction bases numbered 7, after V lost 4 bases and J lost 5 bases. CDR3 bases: TGCGCCAGCAGCCCTATTAAGGGACAGGGGGATCAGCCCCAGCATTTT. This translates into CASSPIKGQGDQPQHF.

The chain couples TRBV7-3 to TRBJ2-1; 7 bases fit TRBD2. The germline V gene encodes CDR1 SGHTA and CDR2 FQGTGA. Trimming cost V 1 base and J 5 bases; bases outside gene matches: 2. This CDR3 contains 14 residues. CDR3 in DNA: TGTGCCAGCAGCTTAATGGCGGGGGACAATGAGCAGTTCTTC. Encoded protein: CASSLMAGDNEQFF. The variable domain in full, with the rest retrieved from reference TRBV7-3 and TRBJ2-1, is GAGVSQTPSNKVTEKGKYVELRCDPISGHTALYWYRQSLGQGPEFLIYFQGTGAADDSGLPNDRFFAVRPEGSVSTLKIQRTERGDSAVYLCASSLMAGDNEQFFGPGTRLTVL.

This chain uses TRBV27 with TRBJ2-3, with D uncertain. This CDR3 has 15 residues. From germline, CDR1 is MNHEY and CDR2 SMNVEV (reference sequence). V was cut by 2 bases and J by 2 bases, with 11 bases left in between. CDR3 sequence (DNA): TGTGCCAGCAGTTTAACACTTACAGTCACAGATACGCAGTATTTT. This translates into CASSLTLTVTDTQYF.

The DNA of the CDR3 is TGTGCCAGCAGTTACTCGTTAGTCTACGAGCAGTACTTC. Translated: CASSYSLVYEQYF. V and J are TRBV6-6 and TRBJ2-7; the D is unclear. The V end was cut by 0 bases, the J end by 3 bases, with 6 bases between. The CDR3 spans 13 residues. CDR1 is MNHNY and CDR2 is SVGAGI in the germline V gene (reference sequence).

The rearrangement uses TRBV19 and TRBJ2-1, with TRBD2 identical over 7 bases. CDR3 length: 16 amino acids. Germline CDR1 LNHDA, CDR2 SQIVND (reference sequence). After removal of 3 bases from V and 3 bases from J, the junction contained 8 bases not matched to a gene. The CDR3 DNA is TGTGCCAGTAGTATGAGGGCGGGAGATAACTACAATGAGCAGTTCTTC. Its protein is CASSMRAGDNYNEQFF.

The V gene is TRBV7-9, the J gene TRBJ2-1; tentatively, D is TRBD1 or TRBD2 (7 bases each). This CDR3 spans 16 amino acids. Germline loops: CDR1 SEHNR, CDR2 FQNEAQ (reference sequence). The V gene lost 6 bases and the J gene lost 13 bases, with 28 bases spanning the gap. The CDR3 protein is CASSPTGTGGPSLQFF. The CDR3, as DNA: TGTGCCAGCAGTCCGACAGGGACCGGGGGGCCCTCATTACAGTTCTTC.

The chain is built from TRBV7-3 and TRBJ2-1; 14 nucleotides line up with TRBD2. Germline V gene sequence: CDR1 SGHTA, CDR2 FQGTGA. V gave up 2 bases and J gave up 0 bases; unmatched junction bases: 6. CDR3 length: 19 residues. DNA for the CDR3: TGTGCCAGCAGCTTACCGGGACTAGCGGGAGACAGCTCCTACAATGAGCAGTTCTTC. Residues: CASSLPGLAGDSSYNEQFF.

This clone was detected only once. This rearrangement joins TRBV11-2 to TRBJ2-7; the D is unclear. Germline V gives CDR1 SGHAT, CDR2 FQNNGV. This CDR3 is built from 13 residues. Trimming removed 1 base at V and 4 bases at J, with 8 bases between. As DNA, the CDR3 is TGTGCCAGCAGCTTAGGGGCAGCTTACGAGCAGTACTTC. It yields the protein CASSLGAAYEQYF.

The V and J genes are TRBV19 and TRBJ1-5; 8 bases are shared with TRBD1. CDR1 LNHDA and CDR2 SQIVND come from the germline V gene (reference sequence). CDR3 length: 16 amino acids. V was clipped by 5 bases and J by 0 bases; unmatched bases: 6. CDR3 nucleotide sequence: TGTGCCAGTAGTCCAGGGGGCTTTGGTAGCAATCAGCCCCAGCATTTT. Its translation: CASSPGGFGSNQPQHF.

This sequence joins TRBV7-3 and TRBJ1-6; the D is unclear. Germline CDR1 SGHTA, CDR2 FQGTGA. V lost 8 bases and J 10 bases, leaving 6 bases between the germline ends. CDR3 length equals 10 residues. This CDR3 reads CASGESPLHF. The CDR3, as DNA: TGTGCCAGCGGCGAATCACCCCTCCACTTT.

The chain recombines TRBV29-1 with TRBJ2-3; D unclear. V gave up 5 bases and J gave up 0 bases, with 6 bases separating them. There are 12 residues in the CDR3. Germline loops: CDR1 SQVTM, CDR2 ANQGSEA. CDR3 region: CSVLTSTDTQYF. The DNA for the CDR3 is TGCAGCGTTTTGACTAGCACAGATACGCAGTATTTT.

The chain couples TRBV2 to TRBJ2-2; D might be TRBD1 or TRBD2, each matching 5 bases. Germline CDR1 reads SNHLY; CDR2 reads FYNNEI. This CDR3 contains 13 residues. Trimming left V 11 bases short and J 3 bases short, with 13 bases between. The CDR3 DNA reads TGTGCCGGAGGACACGGATACACCGGGGAGCTGTTTTTT. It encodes CAGGHGYTGELFF.

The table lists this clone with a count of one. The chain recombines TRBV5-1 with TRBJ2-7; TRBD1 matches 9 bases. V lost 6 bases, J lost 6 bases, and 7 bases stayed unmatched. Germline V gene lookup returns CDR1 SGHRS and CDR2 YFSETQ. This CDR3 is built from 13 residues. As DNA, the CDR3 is TGCGCCAGCACCCTACAGGGGGCCGGCGAGCAGTACTTC. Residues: CASTLQGAGEQYF.

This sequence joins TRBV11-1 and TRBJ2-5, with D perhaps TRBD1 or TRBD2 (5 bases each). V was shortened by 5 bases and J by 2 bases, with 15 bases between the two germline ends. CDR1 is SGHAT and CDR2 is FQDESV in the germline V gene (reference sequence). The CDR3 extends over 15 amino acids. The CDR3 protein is CASSPPGQGQETQYF. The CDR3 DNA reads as TGTGCCAGCAGCCCCCCGGGGCAGGGACAAGAGACCCAGTACTTC. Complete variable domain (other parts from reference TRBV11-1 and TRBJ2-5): EAEVAQSPRYKITEKSQAVAFWCDPISGHATLYWYRQILGQGPELLVQFQDESVVDDSQLPKDRFSAERLKGVDSTLKIQPAELGDSAMYLCASSPPGQGQETQYFGPGTRLLVL.

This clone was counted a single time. CDR3 sequence reads: CASSKVGEVTYEQYF. Here the CDR3 DNA reads TGTGCCAGCAGTAAGGTTGGTGAGGTTACCTACGAGCAGTACTTC. The gene calls are TRBV27 and TRBJ2-7; no clear D. V shed 5 bases and J shed 2 bases, with 16 bases lying between them. Per the germline V gene, CDR1 is MNHEY and CDR2 is SMNVEV (reference sequence). The CDR3 length is 15 residues.